The 5 T cell receptor beta chains below all came from one sample that was sequenced in a study of T-cell memory formation after mild COVID-19. From the 5' RACE reads, TCRdb called clonotypes with MiXCR, one entry per CDR3 protein. The data hold over 35,000 distinct CDR3 sequences, with roughly 9% observed a single time. The sequenced sample was PBMCs or a T cell subset sorted from them (not recorded which). The receptors were sampled from an adult woman who had mild COVID-19 (a few samples of this study predate the infection). Cell type and time point are not known.

This clonotype was recorded at least ten times. The chain employs TRBV7-3 and TRBJ2-2, with no clear D. Germline V gene sequence: CDR1 SGHTA, CDR2 FQGTGA. There are 14 residues in the CDR3. V was cut by 5 bases and J by 3 bases, with 10 bases left in between. The CDR3, as DNA: TGTGCCAGCAGCCACTCCCGGGACACCGGGGAGCTGTTTTTT. Translation: CASSHSRDTGELFF.

This clonotype was recorded many times. V gene TRBV6-2 or TRBV6-3 combines with J gene TRBJ1-1; D gene ambiguous. V was shortened by 7 bases and J by 2 bases, with 11 bases between the two germline ends. CDR3 length: 13 amino acids. Germline V gene data show CDR1 as MNHEY and CDR2 as SVGEGT. This chain's CDR3 is CASNTGINTEAFF. CDR3 DNA: TGTGCCAGCAATACCGGGATTAACACTGAAGCTTTCTTT.

CDR3 sequence: CASRRDPKETQYF. The CDR3 bases are TGTGCCAGCAGAAGGGATCCCAAAGAGACCCAGTACTTC. The rearrangement uses TRBV2 and TRBJ2-5; D is undetermined. CDR1 SNHLY and CDR2 FYNNEI come from the germline V gene. V was shortened by 6 bases and J by 3 bases, with 11 bases between the two germline ends. This CDR3 is built from 13 residues. Drawing the rest from reference TRBV2 and TRBJ2-5, the complete variable domain is EPEVTQTPSHQVTQMGQEVILRCVPISNHLYFYWYRQILGQKVEFLVSFYNNEISEKSEIFDDQFSVERPDGSNFTLKIRSTKLEDSAMYFCASRRDPKETQYFGPGTRLLVL.

The rearrangement links TRBV5-1 to TRBJ1-6; 8 nucleotides align to TRBD1. CDR3 length equals 14 residues. Germline V gene lookup returns CDR1 SGHRS and CDR2 YFSETQ. V was pared by 0 bases and J by 7 bases, with 0 bases of the junction left unmatched. CDR3 in amino acids: CASSLGQGNSPLHF. As DNA, the CDR3 is TGCGCCAGCAGCTTGGGACAGGGGAATTCACCCCTCCACTTT.

The gene calls are TRBV6-1 and TRBJ2-3; 9 bases map to TRBD2. The CDR3 is made up of 16 amino acids. Looked up from germline, CDR1 is MNHNS and CDR2 is SASEGT. V shed 1 base and J 5 bases; nucleotides not matched to a gene: 7. CDR3 amino acids: CASSEVDSGGRDTQYF. The CDR3 region has the DNA TGTGCCAGCAGTGAAGTTGATAGCGGGGGAAGAGATACGCAGTATTTT.